Below, 17 T cell receptor beta chains from the same sample are listed, as sequenced in a study of blood T cell repertoires in COVID-19. Method: immunoSEQ multiplex PCR; TCRdb's copy keeps in-frame clones and lacks some. The table has around 250,000 clones, approximately 85% seen once. The sequenced sample consisted of peripheral blood. All receptors come from a man in his fifties or sixties with active or convalescent COVID-19.

The chain combines TRBV2 with TRBJ2-1; tentatively, D is TRBD1 (6 bases). Germline V gene sequence: CDR1 SNHLY, CDR2 FYNNEI. CDR3 length: 17 residues. V was trimmed by 2 bases and J by 2 bases, leaving 16 bases between them. The CDR3 sequence is CASSERGTHDTYNEQFF. In nucleotides, the CDR3 is TGTGCCAGCAGTGAAAGGGGGACACACGACACCTACAATGAGCAGTTCTTC.

This clone was seen a single time. This chain uses TRBV4-3 with TRBJ2-7; possible D gene TRBD2, 5 bases. The length of the CDR3 is 18 residues. Trimming pared 0 bases from V and 1 base from J, leaving 19 bases between. Looked up from germline, CDR1 is LGHNA and CDR2 is YSLEER. The CDR3: CASSQDTGDPPGSYEQYF. The DNA of the CDR3 is TGCGCCAGCAGCCAAGATACGGGTGACCCTCCGGGGTCCTACGAGCAGTACTTC.

The rearrangement uses TRBV29-1 and TRBJ2-7; 10 bases map to TRBD1. Germline-derived CDR1 and CDR2 are SQVTM and ANQGSEA. V lost 2 bases and J lost 4; bases outside the gene matches: 5. The CDR3 loop spans 14 amino acids. The CDR3: CSVEPGQGQYEQYF. The DNA for the CDR3 is TGCAGCGTTGAACCGGGACAGGGGCAGTACGAGCAGTACTTC.

This chain connects TRBV11-3 to TRBJ2-3, with D unresolved. The CDR3 runs 12 residues. Trimming took 5 bases from V and 6 from J, leaving 9 bases between them. Germline V gene lookup returns CDR1 SGHNT and CDR2 YENEEA. For the CDR3, the DNA is TGTGCCAGCAGCAAAATTGAGGATACGCAGTATTTT. Its translation is CASSKIEDTQYF.

This chain joins TRBV13 and TRBJ1-1; maybe TRBD1 (5 bases). Germline V gene sequence: CDR1 PRHDT, CDR2 FYEKMQ (reference sequence). This CDR3 is built from 15 residues. The V gene lost 1 base and the J gene lost 3 bases, with 12 bases spanning the gap. The CDR3 DNA reads as TGTGCCAGCAGCTTAGCTTACCAGGGTGACACTGAAGCTTTCTTT. This encodes CASSLAYQGDTEAFF.

The CDR3 spells CASSAPRDTQYF. In DNA form, the CDR3 reads TGTGCCAGCAGCGCCCCCCGAGATACGCAGTATTTT. The chain recombines TRBV9 with TRBJ2-3; no definite D call. CDR1 and CDR2 (germline): SGDLS, YYNGEE. Trimming stripped 3 bases from V and 5 bases from J, with 7 bases between. CDR3 length equals 12 residues.

V and J are TRBV30 and TRBJ1-2, with D perhaps TRBD1 (6 bases). V was cut by 0 bases and J by 8 bases, with 16 bases left in between. Germline CDR1 reads GTSNPN; CDR2 reads SVGIG (reference sequence). The length of the CDR3 is 14 residues. CDR3 residues: CAWSVRGGSRGYTF. The CDR3 DNA is TGTGCCTGGAGTGTAAGGGGGGGGTCTCGCGGCTACACCTTC.

The chain links TRBV4-1 to TRBJ1-2; 7 nucleotides agree with TRBD1. V dropped 0 bases and J dropped 7; count of bases not matched to a gene: 11. In germline, CDR1 is MGHRA, CDR2 YSYEKL. This CDR3 has 16 residues. The CDR3 DNA sequence: TGCGCCAGCAGCCAAGAAGGAGGGGGCGGGTCCAGTGGCTACACCTTC. Translation: CASSQEGGGGSSGYTF.

The chain links TRBV19 to TRBJ1-1; 9 nucleotides line up with TRBD1. Looked up from germline, CDR1 is LNHDA and CDR2 is SQIVND (reference sequence). J was trimmed by 1 base and V by 1 base; bases with no gene match: 4. This CDR3 is built from 16 residues. The CDR3, as DNA: TGTGCCAGTAGTATAGTGGGGACAGGGAAGAACACTGAAGCTTTCTTT. Translation gives CASSIVGTGKNTEAFF.

CDR3 in DNA: TGTGCCAGCAGCTGGGGTCGCGGGACAGTTAGCACAGATACGCAGTATTTT. Its translation: CASSWGRGTVSTDTQYF. The chain employs TRBV5-5 and TRBJ2-3; weak D call: TRBD1 (7 bases). Looked up from germline, CDR1 is SGHKS and CDR2 is YYEKEE (reference sequence). Trimming removed 3 bases at V and 0 bases at J, with 17 bases between. The CDR3 is 17 residues long.

The V call is TRBV7-2, the J call TRBJ2-7; 7 bases fit TRBD1. The CDR3 runs 14 residues. The J segment lost 3 bases and the V segment lost 5 bases, leaving 7 bases of the junction unmatched. Germline CDR1 SGHTA, CDR2 FQGNSA. The CDR3 protein is CASSPRAGGYEQYF. The CDR3 nucleotides read TGTGCCAGCAGCCCTAGGGCAGGGGGCTACGAGCAGTACTTC.

The chain uses TRBV28 and TRBJ1-6, with D possibly TRBD1 on 6 matching bases. Germline values: CDR1 MDHEN, CDR2 SYDVKM. The V gene lost 5 bases and the J gene lost 7 bases, with 15 bases spanning the gap. The CDR3 runs 15 residues. This CDR3 is CASSTTVRGNSPLHF. CDR3 coding DNA: TGTGCCAGCAGTACGACCGTCAGGGGAAATTCACCCCTCCACTTT.

The chain has TRBV13 and TRBJ2-3, with TRBD2 matching over 12 bases. Trimming took 0 bases from V and 2 from J; bases not matched to a gene: 3. Germline CDR1 PRHDT, CDR2 FYEKMQ (reference sequence). The CDR3 has 17 residues. As DNA, the CDR3 is TGTGCCAGCAGCTTAGGGCTAGCGGGGGGGTTCACAGATACGCAGTATTTT. Translating it yields CASSLGLAGGFTDTQYF. Variable domain in full (rest from reference TRBV13 and TRBJ2-3): AAGVIQSPRHLIKEKRETATLKCYPIPRHDTVYWYQQGPGQDPQFLISFYEKMQSDKGSIPDRFSAQQFSDYHSELNMSSLELGDSALYFCASSLGLAGGFTDTQYFGPGTRLTVL.

The chain carries TRBV7-8 and TRBJ1-1; 8 nucleotides agree with TRBD1. CDR1 SGHVS and CDR2 FQNEAQ come from the germline V gene. The CDR3 runs 15 residues. The V and J ends lost 5 bases and 3 bases, in that order; junction bases with no gene match: 8. CDR3 nucleotide sequence: TGTGCCAGCAGCAAAAGACAGGGGTTTGACACTGAAGCTTTCTTT. Translation: CASSKRQGFDTEAFF.

The chain recombines TRBV12-5 with TRBJ2-7, with D perhaps matching TRBD2 (5 bases). The CDR3 is made up of 16 amino acids. V gave up 0 bases and J gave up 4 bases, with 16 bases separating them. Per germline, CDR1 LGHNT and CDR2 FRNRAP. The CDR3 DNA reads as TGTGCTAGTGGTTTGGTAGGAGGAGGAGAAGTGTACGAGCAGTACTTC. It yields the protein CASGLVGGGEVYEQYF.

This clone was seen a handful of times. The J gene is TRBJ1-1, the V gene TRBV27; a possible D gene is TRBD1 (6 bases). Germline values: CDR1 MNHEY, CDR2 SMNVEV (reference sequence). V lost 4 bases and J 6 bases, leaving 18 bases between the germline ends. CDR3 length: 15 amino acids. The CDR3 is CASSWDPGRGSEAFF. The CDR3 DNA follows: TGTGCCAGCAGTTGGGACCCTGGCAGGGGATCTGAAGCTTTCTTT.

The V gene is TRBV19, the J gene TRBJ2-2; 7 positions match TRBD2. V gave up 6 bases and J gave up 4 bases; unmatched junction bases: 8. Per germline, CDR1 LNHDA and CDR2 SQIVND (reference sequence). The CDR3 covers 15 residues. The CDR3 region is CASRGWGGLTGELFF. The CDR3 DNA reads as TGTGCCAGTAGGGGGTGGGGAGGGCTCACCGGGGAGCTGTTTTTT.